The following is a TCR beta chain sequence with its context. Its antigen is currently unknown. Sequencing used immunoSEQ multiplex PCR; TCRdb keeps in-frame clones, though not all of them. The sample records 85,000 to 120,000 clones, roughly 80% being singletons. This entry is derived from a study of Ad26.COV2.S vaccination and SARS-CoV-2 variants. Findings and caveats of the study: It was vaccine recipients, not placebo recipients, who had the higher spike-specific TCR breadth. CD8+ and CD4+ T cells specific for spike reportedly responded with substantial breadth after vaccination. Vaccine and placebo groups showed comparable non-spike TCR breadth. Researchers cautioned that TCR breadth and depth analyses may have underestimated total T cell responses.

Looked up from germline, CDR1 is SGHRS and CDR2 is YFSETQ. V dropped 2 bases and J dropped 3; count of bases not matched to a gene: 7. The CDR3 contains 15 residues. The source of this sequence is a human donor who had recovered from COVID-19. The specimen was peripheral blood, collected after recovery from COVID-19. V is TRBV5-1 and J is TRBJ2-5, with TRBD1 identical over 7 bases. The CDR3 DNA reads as TGCGCCAGCAGCTTCGACAGGGTAGGGGAAGAGACCCAGTACTTC. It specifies CASSFDRVGEETQYF.